This T cell receptor (beta chain) was sequenced during a study of T cell responses to AZD1222 COVID-19 vaccine. Using immunoSEQ multiplex PCR, the repertoire was profiled, and TCRdb retains in-frame clones only, with some absent. The sample includes over 150,000 clones, around 90% of them seen just once. Regarding this clone: The antigen is undetermined.

Trimming at V came to 4 bases and at J to 4 bases, leaving 7 bases not matched to a gene. This CDR3 region has 16 residues. In germline, CDR1 is MGHDK, CDR2 SYGVNS. Study results and limitations: Repertoire sampling happened only post peak T cell response. The study identified only a handful of AZD1222 recipients as seropositive at baseline.

The V gene is TRBV25-1, the J gene TRBJ2-1; 10 nucleotides match TRBD1. Source: peripheral blood, taken on day 0 of AZD1222 vaccination. This receptor was identified in an adult in good health. The CDR3 sequence: CASSATGTGVYNEQFF. CDR3 sequence (DNA): TGTGCCAGCAGTGCCACCGGGACAGGGGTTTACAATGAGCAGTTCTTC.